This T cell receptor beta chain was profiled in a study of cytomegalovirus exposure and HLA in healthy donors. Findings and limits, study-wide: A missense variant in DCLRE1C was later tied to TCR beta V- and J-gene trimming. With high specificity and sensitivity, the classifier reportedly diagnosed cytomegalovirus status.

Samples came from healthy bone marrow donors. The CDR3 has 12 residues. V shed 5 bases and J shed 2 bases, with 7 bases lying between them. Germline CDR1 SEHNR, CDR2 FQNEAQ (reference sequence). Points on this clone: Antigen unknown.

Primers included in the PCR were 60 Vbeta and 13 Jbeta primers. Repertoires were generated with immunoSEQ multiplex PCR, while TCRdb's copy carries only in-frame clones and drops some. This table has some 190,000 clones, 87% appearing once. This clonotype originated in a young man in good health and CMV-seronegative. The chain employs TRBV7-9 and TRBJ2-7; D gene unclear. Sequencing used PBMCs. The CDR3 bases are TGTGCCAGCAGCAGAGGAACCTACGAGCAGTACTTC. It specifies CASSRGTYEQYF.